This T cell receptor beta chain derives from a study of Graves' ophthalmopathy and Graves' hyperthyroidism. General study points: Forecasting of ophthalmopathy progression by the model achieved about 71% sensitivity and around 72% specificity.

Other autoimmune diseases, uncontrolled infections, pregnancy and lactation each led to patient exclusion. The evidence that diagnosis relied on was clinical symptoms, serum thyroxine, TRAb, thyroid ultrasound and orbital computed tomography. The germline V and J ends were trimmed by 5 bases and 2 bases, with 18 bases remaining between them. This CDR3 contains 16 residues. About this clonotype: Its matching antigen is unknown.

Amplified material comprised TCR beta CDR3 regions derived from RNA transcripts. HTBI primers were used in a first-round RT-PCR, which preceded a second-round multiplex PCR. TCRdb fed the multiplex PCR reads into MiXCR, producing one record per CDR3 protein. The sample records about 1.2 million distinct CDR3 sequences, 35% to 40% being singletons. Input material: peripheral blood or thyroid tissue (not recorded which). This clonotype was obtained from an adult man with Graves' hyperthyroidism. This chain links TRBV12-3 or TRBV12-4 with TRBJ2-5; maybe TRBD2 (7 bases). The CDR3 spells CASSPWGRGDQETQYF. DNA for the CDR3: TGTGCCAGCAGTCCCTGGGGGAGGGGGGATCAAGAGACCCAGTACTTC.